The sequence of this T cell receptor (beta chain) was determined in a study of T cell repertoires in cytomegalovirus infection (dated by TCRdb to between 2018 and 2021). Background on the whole study: The peptide stimulations were aimed at well-studied HLA-B-restricted epitopes as well as recently identified HLA-C-restricted CMV epitopes, whose presentation resists viral immunomodulation. Donor HLA type was relevant to the analysis, because carriage of CMV infection together with the matching HLA type was indicated by public TCR beta signatures. Broader findings and caveats from the paper: In both this cohort and an independent approximately 400-donor cohort, the cumulative frequency of public TCR beta family members distinguished carriers of CMV infection plus the relevant HLA type. The ex vivo response was dominated by HLA-C-restricted CMV-specific TCR beta clonotypes, which also provided the single most frequent clonotype in two of eight donors.

CDR1 and CDR2 (WSHSY, SAAADI) derive from the germline V gene. Spanning cysteine to phenylalanine, the CDR3 consists of 13 amino acids. Only CDR3 DNA is held: 39 bases, read in frame from base 1. V and J are truncated by 6 bases and 7 bases respectively, leaving an intervening sequence of 15 bases. Comment on this clonotype: Its target antigen remains unknown. No clone much larger than this one lies a single base away; base qualities are absent.

Taken with the paper, the label for treatment or condition translates to: in vitro stimulation with specific CMV peptide epitopes to enrich CMV-specific T cells. This sample was sequenced with an Illumina HiSeq 1500. TCRdb ran its own pipeline on the public reads, namely fastp trimming at Q25 and MiXCR clone calling, and kept in-frame beta chains. Rows are unified per CDR3 protein, each entry keeping the most common DNA and genes. The sample yields 900,000 to 950,000 distinct CDR3 sequences; about 33% were counted once. The ten largest clonotypes hold 10% to 15% of the sample. Sequencing was performed on cultured CD8+ T cells from PBMCs, taken from culture after CMV antigen stimulation. Here the chain combines TRBV10-2 and TRBJ1-1; a tentative D call is TRBD1 (6 bases match). This clonotype was obtained from a human donor in good health (CMV status not recorded). Some clones in this sample may be carry-over from other donors' samples. The sequenced DNA: TGCGCCAGCAGAGGAAACAGGGAGAGTGAAGCTTTCTTT. The resulting protein is CASRGNRESEAFF.